Below are 10 T cell receptor beta chains sequenced from a single sample in a study of tumor-infiltrating lymphocytes in glioblastoma multiforme. Three nested ARM-PCR rounds with V-beta and C-beta primers built TCRB libraries. TCRdb independently ran MiXCR on the multiplex PCR reads; one entry per CDR3 protein. The data hold about 32,000 distinct CDR3 sequences, with about 58% observed a single time. Sequenced material: brain tumor tissue. These receptors came from a male donor with glioblastoma.

Concerning this clonotype: A much larger clone sits a single nucleotide away, making a read error possible. This chain joins TRBV7-8 and TRBJ1-4; D uncertain. The CDR3 sequence is 14 residues long. CDR1 SGHVS and CDR2 FQNEAQ come from the germline V gene. The CDR3 DNA reads as TGTGCCAGCAGCTTTACTGTTGCCAGTTTAAAACCGTTTTTT. Encoded protein: CASSFTVASLKPFF.

In this sample, this clonotype turned up many times. J is TRBJ1-6 and V is TRBV6-5; the D is unclear. With 4 bases removed from V and 5 bases from J, the gap between germline ends came to 9 bases. This CDR3 is built from 14 residues. Germline V gene sequence: CDR1 MNHEY, CDR2 SVGAGI. CDR3 sequence: CASSSGSNNSPLHF. DNA for the CDR3: TGTGCCAGCAGTTCCGGGTCTAATAATTCACCCCTCCACTTT.

The genes are TRBV20-1 and TRBJ1-1; D is perhaps TRBD1 (6 bases). CDR3 size: 17 residues. The V gene lost 4 bases and the J gene lost 0 bases, with 21 bases spanning the gap. CDR1 DFQATT and CDR2 SNEGSKA come from the germline V gene (reference sequence). The DNA of the CDR3 is TGCAGTGCTACCCAGAGGACAAGGGGGTACCTGAACACTGAAGCTTTCTTT. Protein product: CSATQRTRGYLNTEAFF.

The CDR3 is CASSFYRKGLSEGETQYF. CDR3 sequence (DNA): TGTGCCAGCAGCTTCTATAGGAAGGGCCTAAGCGAGGGAGAGACCCAGTACTTC. This chain connects TRBV11-3 to TRBJ2-5; D might be TRBD2 (5 bases). V shed 3 bases and J shed 4 bases, with 24 bases lying between them. CDR1 is SGHNT, CDR2 YENEEA, per germline. CDR3 length: 18 amino acids.

The chain uses TRBV12-3 or TRBV12-4 and TRBJ1-2, with D hard to call. This CDR3 has 14 residues. The ends were cut back, 5 bases at V and 0 bases at J, with 10 bases in the middle. The CDR3 bases are TGTGCCAGCAGTCCCGACGGGCCTAACTATGGCTACACCTTC. It encodes CASSPDGPNYGYTF.

In regard to this clonotype: At one end, the junction sequence differs from germline, possibly due to a read error. The J gene is TRBJ2-1, the V gene TRBV6-2 or TRBV6-3; a weak D match, TRBD2 (5 bases). Germline lookup yields CDR1 MNHEY and CDR2 SVGEGT. The CDR3 contains 13 residues. The CDR3 DNA follows: TGTACCAGCAGTTACAAGAGGGTCCATGAGCAGTTTTTC. This gives the protein CTSSYKRVHEQFF.

About this clonotype: This could be a read error, since a much larger clone is one nucleotide away. This rearrangement joins TRBV6-5 to TRBJ2-5; 8 bases fit TRBD2. Germline CDR1 reads MNHEY; CDR2 reads SVGAGI. This CDR3 region has 14 residues. The CDR3 spells CTSSYKAGGETQYF. The DNA of the CDR3 is TGTACCAGCAGTTACAAGGCGGGAGGAGAGACCCAGTACTTC.

Note on this clonotype: With a much larger clone just one base away, this may be a read error. V and J are TRBV28 and TRBJ2-5; weak D call: TRBD1 (5 bases). CDR1 is MDHEN and CDR2 is SYDVKM in the germline V gene. Deletions cut 3 bases from V and 2 bases from J, with 13 bases between. CDR3 size: 15 residues. The CDR3 DNA sequence: TGTGCCAGCAGTTTGCAGGGAATTTATCAAGAGACCCAGTACTTC. Translation: CASSLQGIYQETQYF.

This chain's CDR3 is CASCESTGPLPLNTGELFF. The CDR3 DNA follows: TGTGCCAGCTGCGAATCCACGGGCCCTCTCCCTTTGAACACCGGGGAGCTGTTTTTT. The genes are TRBV11-3 and TRBJ2-2; no clear D. V lost 8 bases to trimming and J lost 1 base, with 26 bases between them. The CDR3 runs to 19 residues. The V gene's germline CDR1 is SGHNT and CDR2 YENEEA.

This clonotype was picked up a small number of times. The chain links TRBV19 to TRBJ2-7; D could derive from TRBD1 or TRBD2 (5 bases each). The CDR3 is made up of 15 amino acids. V gave up 5 bases and J gave up 5 bases, with 19 bases separating them. Germline CDR1 is LNHDA and CDR2 is SQIVND (reference sequence). The CDR3 region is CASSGGRRNVDEQYF. The CDR3 DNA reads TGTGCCAGTAGTGGGGGAAGGCGGAACGTGGACGAGCAGTACTTC.